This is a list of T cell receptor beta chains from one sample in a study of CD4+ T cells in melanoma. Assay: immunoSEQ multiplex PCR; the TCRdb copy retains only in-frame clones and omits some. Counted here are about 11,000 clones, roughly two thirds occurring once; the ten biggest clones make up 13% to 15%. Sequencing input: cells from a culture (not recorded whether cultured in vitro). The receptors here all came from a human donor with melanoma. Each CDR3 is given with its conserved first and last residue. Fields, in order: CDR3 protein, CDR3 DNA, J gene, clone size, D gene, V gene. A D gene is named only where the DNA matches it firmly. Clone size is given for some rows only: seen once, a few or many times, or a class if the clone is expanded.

CASRRDRGGEAFF | TGTGCCAGCAGAAGGGACAGGGGTGGTGAAGCTTTCTTT | TRBJ1-1 | few | TRBD1 | TRBV7-3
CASTERRTGASSGNTIYF | TGTGCCAGTACCGAGCGGAGGACAGGGGCTAGCTCTGGAAACACCATATATTTT | TRBJ1-3 | - | TRBD1 | TRBV19
CASSLALGEDAVMNTEAFF | TGTGCCAGCAGCTTGGCTCTTGGGGAAGACGCGGTCATGAACACTGAAGCTTTCTTT | TRBJ1-1 | - | - | TRBV5-6
CASSPRVDSAYGYTF | TGTGCCAGCAGTCCCCGCGTTGACTCCGCCTATGGCTACACCTTC | TRBJ1-2 | - | - | TRBV27
CASSNEKDRDGRHGYTF | TGTGCCAGCAGCAACGAAAAGGACAGGGACGGCAGGCATGGCTACACCTTC | TRBJ1-2 | - | TRBD1 | TRBV7-8
CASSESGLALKNEQFF | TGCGCCAGCAGTGAGTCGGGACTAGCTTTAAAGAATGAGCAGTTCTTC | TRBJ2-1 | - | TRBD2 | TRBV10-2
CASRRDSVYEQYF | TGTGCCAGCCGGAGGGACAGTGTCTACGAGCAGTACTTC | TRBJ2-7 | - | - | TRBV6-6
CASTGDSEKLFF | TGTGCCAGCACAGGGGATAGTGAAAAACTGTTTTTT | TRBJ1-4 | - | - | TRBV2
CASSLNKGVRDYGYTF | TGTGCCAGCAGCTTAAACAAGGGGGTGAGGGACTATGGCTACACCTTC | TRBJ1-2 | - | - | TRBV7-9
CSVDLGTGAAKLFF | TGCAGCGTTGACCTTGGGACAGGGGCTGCTAAACTGTTTTTT | TRBJ1-4 | - | TRBD1 | TRBV29-1
CASSPSSGATYEQYF | TGTGCCAGCTCACCATCCAGCGGGGCGACCTACGAGCAGTACTTC | TRBJ2-7 | - | TRBD2 | TRBV18
CASRGLAGAYGEQFF | TGTGCCAGCAGGGGACTAGCGGGGGCGTACGGTGAGCAGTTCTTC | TRBJ2-1 | - | TRBD2 | TRBV2
CASSSFGRGSNSPLHF | TGTGCCAGTAGTTCTTTTGGTCGGGGTAGCAATTCACCCCTCCACTTT | TRBJ1-6 | few | - | TRBV19
CASSLSPTGKLFF | TGTGCCAGCAGCTTATCCCCCACGGGAAAACTGTTTTTT | TRBJ1-4 | - | - | TRBV7-2
CASSPGRQGSANYGYTF | TGTGCCAGCTCACCGGGACGACAGGGGAGTGCTAACTATGGCTACACCTTC | TRBJ1-2 | once | TRBD1 | TRBV18
CASSRSGASTDTQYF | TGCGCCAGCAGCCGAAGCGGGGCTAGCACAGATACGCAGTATTTT | TRBJ2-3 | - | TRBD2 | TRBV5-1
CASSGPRVNTEAFF | TGTGCCAGCTCAGGCCCACGGGTGAACACTGAAGCTTTCTTT | TRBJ1-1 | - | - | TRBV18
CASSKALTEMNTEAFF | TGTGCCAGCAGCAAAGCGCTGACCGAAATGAACACTGAAGCTTTCTTT | TRBJ1-1 | few | - | TRBV21-1
CASSEDTGGFLSYTF | TGTGCCAGCAGTGAAGATACAGGGGGCTTCCTATCCTACACCTTC | TRBJ1-2 | few | TRBD1 | TRBV6-1
CASSLDWAGEQYF | TGTGCCAGCAGCCTTGATTGGGCTGGCGAGCAGTACTTC | TRBJ2-7 | - | - | TRBV14
CASRNIPEGDYGYTF | TGTGCCAGCCGGAACATTCCGGAGGGCGACTATGGCTACACCTTC | TRBJ1-2 | - | - | TRBV2
CAWRRQGTALSPLHF | TGTGCCTGGAGAAGACAGGGGACGGCCCTTTCACCCCTCCACTTT | TRBJ1-6 | few | TRBD1 | TRBV30
CASSRHTESTDTQYF | TGCGCCAGCAGCCGACATACAGAGAGCACAGATACGCAGTATTTT | TRBJ2-3 | - | - | TRBV5-1